Following are 20 T cell receptor beta chains from one sample sequenced in a study of chemoradiotherapy in HPV16-positive cancers. Repertoires were generated with immunoSEQ multiplex PCR, while TCRdb's copy carries only in-frame clones and drops some. Of about 12,000 clones detected, less than 75% appear once; the ten largest clones hold over 15%. The biological material was taken from a patient who underwent chemoradiotherapy. These receptors originate from a human donor with HPV-associated anogenital cancer.

The rearrangement links TRBV19 to TRBJ2-1; D is possibly TRBD1 (5 bases). V was shortened by 9 bases and J by 4 bases, with 16 bases between the two germline ends. Germline V gene data show CDR1 as LNHDA and CDR2 as SQIVND (reference sequence). This CDR3 spans 14 amino acids. The CDR3 reads CASAARGSYNEQFF. In DNA, the CDR3 is TGTGCCAGCGCCGCTAGGGGCTCTTACAATGAGCAGTTCTTC.

The chain combines TRBV2 with TRBJ2-7, with D uncertain. CDR1 is SNHLY, CDR2 FYNNEI, per germline. The CDR3 has 12 residues. V lost 4 bases to trimming and J lost 5 bases, with 9 bases between them. This CDR3 reads CASSGQANEQYF. CDR3 nucleotides: TGTGCCAGCAGTGGGCAAGCGAACGAGCAGTACTTC.

This clone has just a few counts. The V and J genes are TRBV29-1 and TRBJ1-2; D remains unclear. The CDR3 has 11 residues. V lost 4 bases and J 4 bases, leaving 7 bases between the germline ends. Germline V gives CDR1 SQVTM, CDR2 ANQGSEA. The DNA for the CDR3 is TGCAGCGTTGGGGAGACCTATGGCTACACCTTC. Its translation is CSVGETYGYTF.

This clone was seen only a few times. The gene calls are TRBV18 and TRBJ2-5; 8 positions match TRBD1. Germline CDR1 is KGHSH and CDR2 is LQKENI. CDR3 length equals 13 residues. V shed 5 bases, J shed 3 bases, and the junction held 2 bases outside the gene matches. The CDR3 sequence is CASSGTGEETQYF. CDR3 nucleotide sequence: TGTGCCAGCTCAGGGACAGGTGAAGAGACCCAGTACTTC. The entire variable domain, with the rest obtained from reference TRBV18 and TRBJ2-5, is as follows: NAGVMQNPRHLVRRRGQEARLRCSPMKGHSHVYWYRQLPEEGLKFMVYLQKENIIDESGMPKERFSAEFPKEGPSILRIQQVVRGDSAAYFCASSGTGEETQYFGPGTRLLVL.

The chain carries TRBV19 and TRBJ2-6; no clear D gene. The V gene's germline CDR1 is LNHDA and CDR2 SQIVND (reference sequence). V lost 4 bases and J 0 bases, leaving 7 bases between the germline ends. The CDR3 has 15 residues. The CDR3 nucleotides are TGTGCCAGTAGTAAGCCCACCTCTGGGGCCAACGTCCTGACTTTC. Residues: CASSKPTSGANVLTF.

V is TRBV28 and J is TRBJ2-7; D gene ambiguous. Germline V gene lookup returns CDR1 MDHEN and CDR2 SYDVKM. V lost 2 bases and J 0 bases, leaving 11 bases between the germline ends. This CDR3 is built from 15 residues. This CDR3 reads CASSLKRLSSYEQYF. CDR3 nucleotide sequence: TGTGCCAGCAGTTTAAAGCGCCTAAGCTCCTACGAGCAGTACTTC.

This chain links TRBV2 with TRBJ1-1; 9 positions agree with TRBD1. The germline V gene has CDR1 SNHLY and CDR2 FYNNEI. CDR3 length equals 14 residues. J lost 1 base, V lost 6 bases, and 3 bases had no gene match. Written as DNA, the CDR3 is TGTGCCAGCAGCCAACAGGGGGCGAACACTGAAGCTTTCTTT. Its protein is CASSQQGANTEAFF.

The CDR3 DNA is TGTGCCAGCAGTTTCTACACCGGGACAGGCTACGAGCAGTACTTC. It specifies CASSFYTGTGYEQYF. This sequence joins TRBV27 and TRBJ2-7; 8 nucleotides line up with TRBD1. Germline CDR1 MNHEY, CDR2 SMNVEV (reference sequence). The CDR3 is made up of 15 amino acids. Trimming removed 3 bases from V and 3 bases from J; junction bases left unmatched: 7.

This clone showed up just once. The gene calls are TRBV7-2 and TRBJ2-3; D ambiguous. The CDR3 has 16 amino acids. Germline CDR1 SGHTA, CDR2 FQGNSA. V lost 4 bases to trimming and J lost 0 bases, with 14 bases between them. CDR3 bases: TGTGCCAGCAGCTCTCTAGTGGGCTTTAGCACAGATACGCAGTATTTT. It translates to CASSSLVGFSTDTQYF.

The rearrangement links TRBV7-2 to TRBJ2-7; TRBD1 is a possible D gene (5 bases). CDR3 length: 13 residues. Between the trimmed V and J ends, which lost 4 bases and 2 bases, there was a span of 9 bases. In germline, CDR1 is SGHTA, CDR2 FQGNSA. CDR3 amino acids: CASSSQGAYEQYF. In DNA form, the CDR3 reads TGTGCCAGCAGCTCCCAGGGTGCCTACGAGCAGTACTTC. Looking up the rest from reference TRBV7-2 and TRBJ2-7 gives the full variable domain: GAGVSQSPSNKVTEKGKDVELRCDPISGHTALYWYRQSLGQGLEFLIYFQGNSAPDKSGLPSDRFSAERTGGSVSTLTIQRTQQEDSAVYLCASSSQGAYEQYFGPGTRLTVT.

The chain recombines TRBV5-1 with TRBJ1-4, with D perhaps TRBD1 (6 bases). Trimming took 5 bases from V and 7 from J, leaving 15 bases between them. Looked up from germline, CDR1 is SGHRS and CDR2 is YFSETQ. This CDR3 region has 14 residues. The CDR3 spells CASRRGAQGEKLFF. Written as DNA, the CDR3 is TGCGCCAGCAGGAGGGGGGCCCAGGGTGAAAAACTGTTTTTT.

This clone has more than one count but fewer than ten. The rearrangement joins TRBV10-3 to TRBJ2-3; the D gene is possibly TRBD1 (5 bases). The CDR3 spans 15 residues. Germline CDR1 ENHRY, CDR2 SYGVKD. V was cut by 4 bases and J by 0 bases, with 11 bases left in between. CDR3 in DNA: TGTGCCATCAGTGCAGGGCAAGCTAGCACAGATACGCAGTATTTT. Residues: CAISAGQASTDTQYF.

The sample holds a few counts of this clone. The V gene is TRBV6-5, the J gene TRBJ1-4; 8 positions agree with TRBD1. V gave up 4 bases and J gave up 8 bases; unmatched junction bases: 9. The V gene's germline CDR1 is MNHEY and CDR2 SVGAGI. This CDR3 contains 15 residues. CDR3 sequence: CASSSAGQGREKLFF. CDR3 in DNA: TGTGCCAGCAGTTCCGCCGGACAGGGTAGAGAAAAACTGTTTTTT.

The rearrangement links TRBV5-4 to TRBJ1-2; 9 bases fit TRBD1. The CDR3 runs to 16 residues. Germline CDR1 SGHNT, CDR2 YYREEE (reference sequence). V was pared by 3 bases and J by 3 bases, with 9 bases of the junction left unmatched. The CDR3: CASSWERGQGDYGYTF. Written as DNA, the CDR3 is TGTGCCAGCAGCTGGGAGAGGGGACAGGGAGACTATGGCTACACCTTC.

In this sample, this clone turned up a few times. V usage is TRBV7-8 and J usage is TRBJ2-1; 9 positions match TRBD2. V gave up 3 bases and J gave up 6 bases; unmatched junction bases: 6. The length of the CDR3 is 15 residues. Germline lookup yields CDR1 SGHVS and CDR2 FQNEAQ. CDR3 in amino acids: CASSLLAGFGNEQFF. In nucleotides, the CDR3 is TGTGCCAGCAGCTTGCTAGCGGGATTCGGCAATGAGCAGTTCTTC.

The rearrangement joins TRBV30 to TRBJ1-5; tentatively, D is TRBD1 (6 bases). Trimming removed 2 bases from V and 1 base from J, with 24 bases in between. Germline-derived CDR1 and CDR2 are GTSNPN and SVGIG (reference sequence). This CDR3 is built from 19 residues. The DNA for the CDR3 is TGTGCCTGGAGTTGGGGCAGGGGACATTCCACGATGAGCAATCAGCCCCAGCATTTT. It translates to CAWSWGRGHSTMSNQPQHF.

This clone has only a few counts. This chain uses TRBV5-4 with TRBJ1-2, with 7 positions matching TRBD1. Trimming removed 3 bases from V and 6 bases from J; junction bases left unmatched: 8. Germline V gene data show CDR1 as SGHNT and CDR2 as YYREEE (reference sequence). The CDR3 has 14 residues. As DNA, the CDR3 is TGTGCCAGCAGCTCAATCACAGGGGATGATGGCTACACCTTC. Residues: CASSSITGDDGYTF.

The rearrangement uses TRBV5-1 and TRBJ1-6, with D possibly being TRBD1 (5 bases). V was clipped by 4 bases and J by 6 bases, with 17 bases between them. The CDR3 loop spans 16 amino acids. Germline V gives CDR1 SGHRS, CDR2 YFSETQ. DNA of the CDR3: TGCGCCAGCAGCCCAACCGGAGGAGGGGCTAATTCACCCCTCCACTTT. Protein: CASSPTGGGANSPLHF.

This chain connects TRBV7-8 to TRBJ1-2; no reliable D call. Trimming removed 3 bases from V and 1 base from J, with 30 bases in between. CDR1 and CDR2 from the germline V gene are SGHVS and FQNEAQ. The CDR3 is 21 amino acids. This CDR3 reads CASSLRDRHRQNNLYNYGYTF. The CDR3 DNA reads as TGTGCCAGCAGCTTGAGAGACCGCCATAGGCAAAACAACCTGTATAACTATGGCTACACCTTC.

This clone was picked up one time. This chain connects TRBV9 to TRBJ2-5; D gene unclear. V was cut by 2 bases and J by 5 bases, with 10 bases left in between. Germline V CDR1 and CDR2: SGDLS, YYNGEE. This CDR3 region has 13 residues. The CDR3 region has the DNA TGTGCCAGCAGCGTCCGCCCGGAGGAGACCCAGTACTTC. This gives the protein CASSVRPEETQYF. The full variable domain, completed using reference TRBV9 and TRBJ2-5, is DSGVTQTPKHLITATGQRVTLRCSPRSGDLSVYWYQQSLDQGLQFLIQYYNGEERAKGNILERFSAQQFPDLHSELNLSSLELGDSALYFCASSVRPEETQYFGPGTRLLVL.